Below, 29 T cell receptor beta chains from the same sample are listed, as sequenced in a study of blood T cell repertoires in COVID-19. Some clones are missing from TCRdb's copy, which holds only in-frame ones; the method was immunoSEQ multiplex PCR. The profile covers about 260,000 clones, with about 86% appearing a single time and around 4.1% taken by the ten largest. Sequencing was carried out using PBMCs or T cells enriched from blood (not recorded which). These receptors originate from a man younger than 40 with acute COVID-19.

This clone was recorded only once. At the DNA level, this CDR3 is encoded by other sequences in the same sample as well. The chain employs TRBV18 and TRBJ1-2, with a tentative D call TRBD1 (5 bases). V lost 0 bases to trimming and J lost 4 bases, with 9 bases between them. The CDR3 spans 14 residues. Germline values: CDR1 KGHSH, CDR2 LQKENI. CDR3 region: CASSPPQGRYGYTF. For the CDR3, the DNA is TGTGCCAGCTCACCACCGCAGGGTCGCTATGGCTACACCTTC.

CDR3 nucleotides: TGTGCCAGCAGCCAAACACCCCTGGGGGCGAATGAAAAACTGTTTTTT. Its protein is CASSQTPLGANEKLFF. The chain is built from TRBV3-1 (or the pseudogene TRBV3-2) and TRBJ1-4; D may be TRBD1 (6 bases). The CDR3 runs 16 residues. Germline V CDR1 and CDR2: LGHDT, YNNKEL (reference sequence). Deletions cut 2 bases from V and 5 bases from J, with 15 bases between.

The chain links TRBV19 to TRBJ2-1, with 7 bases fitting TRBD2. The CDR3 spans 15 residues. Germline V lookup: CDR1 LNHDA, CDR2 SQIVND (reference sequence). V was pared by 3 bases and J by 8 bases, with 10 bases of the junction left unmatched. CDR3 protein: CASSMGLGGGDEQFF. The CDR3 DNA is TGTGCCAGTAGTATGGGACTGGGGGGAGGGGATGAGCAGTTCTTC.

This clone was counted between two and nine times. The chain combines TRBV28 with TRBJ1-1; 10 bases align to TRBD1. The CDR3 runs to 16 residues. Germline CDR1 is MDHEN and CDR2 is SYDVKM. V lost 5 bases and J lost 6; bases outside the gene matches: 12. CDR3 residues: CASSLGDRGGKAEAFF. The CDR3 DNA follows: TGTGCCAGCAGTCTGGGGGACAGGGGAGGGAAGGCTGAAGCTTTCTTT.

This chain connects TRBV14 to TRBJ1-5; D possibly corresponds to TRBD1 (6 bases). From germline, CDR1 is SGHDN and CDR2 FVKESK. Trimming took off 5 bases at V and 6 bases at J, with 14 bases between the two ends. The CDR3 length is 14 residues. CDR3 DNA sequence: TGTGCCAGCAGCTCCGGGACATTTGTTCAGCCCCAGCATTTT. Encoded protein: CASSSGTFVQPQHF.

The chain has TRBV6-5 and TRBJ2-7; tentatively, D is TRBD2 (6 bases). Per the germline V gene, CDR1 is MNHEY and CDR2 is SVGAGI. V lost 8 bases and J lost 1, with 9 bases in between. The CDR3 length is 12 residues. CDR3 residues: CASEAGSYEQYV. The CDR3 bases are TGTGCCAGCGAGGCGGGGTCCTACGAGCAGTACGTC.

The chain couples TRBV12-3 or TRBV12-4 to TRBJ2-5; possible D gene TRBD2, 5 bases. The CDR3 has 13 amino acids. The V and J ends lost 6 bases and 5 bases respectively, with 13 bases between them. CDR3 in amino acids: CASRRTPYETQYF. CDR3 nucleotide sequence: TGTGCCAGCAGGAGGACTCCTTACGAGACCCAGTACTTC.

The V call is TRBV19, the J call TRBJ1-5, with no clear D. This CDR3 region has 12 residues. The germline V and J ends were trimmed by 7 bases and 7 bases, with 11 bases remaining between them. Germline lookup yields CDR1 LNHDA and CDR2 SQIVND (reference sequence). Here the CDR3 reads CASTLGGQPQHF. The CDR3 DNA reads TGTGCCAGTACTCTTGGCGGCCAGCCCCAGCATTTT.

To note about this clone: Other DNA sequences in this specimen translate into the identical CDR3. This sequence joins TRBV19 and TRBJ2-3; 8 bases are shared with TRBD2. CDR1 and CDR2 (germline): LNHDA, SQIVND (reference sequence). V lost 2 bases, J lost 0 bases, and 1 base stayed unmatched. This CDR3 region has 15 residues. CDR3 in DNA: TGTGCCAGTAGTATATCTAGCGGGAGCACAGATACGCAGTATTTT. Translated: CASSISSGSTDTQYF.

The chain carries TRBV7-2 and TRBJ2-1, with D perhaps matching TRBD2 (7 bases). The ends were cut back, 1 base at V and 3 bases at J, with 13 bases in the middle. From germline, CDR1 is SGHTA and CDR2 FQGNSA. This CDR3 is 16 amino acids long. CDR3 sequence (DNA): TGTGCCAGCAGCTTAGGGGGGGGGCAGAGCTACAATGAGCAGTTCTTC. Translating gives CASSLGGGQSYNEQFF.

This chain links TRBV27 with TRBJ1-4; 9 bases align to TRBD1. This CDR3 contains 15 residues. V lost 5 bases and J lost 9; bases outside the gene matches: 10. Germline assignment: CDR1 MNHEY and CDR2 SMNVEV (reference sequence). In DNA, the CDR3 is TGTGCCAGCAGTCCGAACCTTGGGACAGGGCAAAAACTGTTTTTT. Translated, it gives CASSPNLGTGQKLFF.

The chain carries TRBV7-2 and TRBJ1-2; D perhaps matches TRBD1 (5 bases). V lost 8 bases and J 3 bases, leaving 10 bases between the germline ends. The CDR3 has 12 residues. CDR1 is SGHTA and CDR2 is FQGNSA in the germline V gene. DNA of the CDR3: TGTGCCAGCGCAACGGGGGACTATGGCTACACCTTC. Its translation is CASATGDYGYTF.

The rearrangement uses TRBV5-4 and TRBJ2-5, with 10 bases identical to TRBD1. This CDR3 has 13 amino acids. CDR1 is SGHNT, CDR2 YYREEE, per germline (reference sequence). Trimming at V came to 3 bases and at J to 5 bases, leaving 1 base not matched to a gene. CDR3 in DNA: TGTGCCAGCAGCTCGGACAGGGGGGAGACCCAGTACTTC. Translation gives CASSSDRGETQYF.

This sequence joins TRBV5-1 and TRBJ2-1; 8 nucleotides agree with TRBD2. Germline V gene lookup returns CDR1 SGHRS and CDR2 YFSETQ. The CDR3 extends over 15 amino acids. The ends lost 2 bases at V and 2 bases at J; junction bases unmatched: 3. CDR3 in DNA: TGCGCCAGCAGCTTTACGGGGGGGCCCTACAATGAGCAGTTCTTC. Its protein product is CASSFTGGPYNEQFF.

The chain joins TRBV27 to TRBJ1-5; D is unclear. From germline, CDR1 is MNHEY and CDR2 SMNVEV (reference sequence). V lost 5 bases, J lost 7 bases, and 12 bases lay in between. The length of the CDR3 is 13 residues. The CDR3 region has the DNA TGTGCCAGCAGTCCTAGCCGGATGCAGCCCCAGCATTTT. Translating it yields CASSPSRMQPQHF.

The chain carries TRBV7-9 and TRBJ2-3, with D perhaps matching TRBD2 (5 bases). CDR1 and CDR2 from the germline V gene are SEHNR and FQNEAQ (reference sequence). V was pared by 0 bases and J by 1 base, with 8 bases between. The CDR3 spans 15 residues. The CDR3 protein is CASSLAGDGTDTQYF. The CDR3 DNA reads TGTGCCAGCAGCTTAGCGGGAGACGGCACAGATACGCAGTATTTT.

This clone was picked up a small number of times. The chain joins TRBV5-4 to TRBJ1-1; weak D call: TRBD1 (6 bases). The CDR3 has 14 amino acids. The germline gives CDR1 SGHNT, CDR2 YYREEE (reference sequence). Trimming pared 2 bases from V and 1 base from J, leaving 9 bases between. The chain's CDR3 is CASSFQGRNTEAFF. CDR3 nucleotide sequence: TGTGCCAGCAGCTTTCAGGGGCGGAACACTGAAGCTTTCTTT.

CDR3 loop: CASSGQGAASGANVLTF. The DNA of the CDR3 is TGTGCCAGCAGCGGACAGGGTGCAGCCTCTGGGGCCAACGTCCTGACTTTC. V gene TRBV5-8 combines with J gene TRBJ2-6, with 8 bases identical to TRBD1. J was trimmed by 0 bases and V by 4 bases; bases with no gene match: 6. Germline V lookup: CDR1 SGHTS, CDR2 YDEGEE. The CDR3 has 17 residues. The full variable domain, its missing parts supplied by reference TRBV5-8 and TRBJ2-6, is EAGVTQSPTHLIKTRGQQATLRCSPISGHTSVYWYQQALGLGLQFLLWYDEGEERNRGNFPPRFSGRQFPNYSSELNVNALELEDSALYLCASSGQGAASGANVLTFGAGSRLTVL.

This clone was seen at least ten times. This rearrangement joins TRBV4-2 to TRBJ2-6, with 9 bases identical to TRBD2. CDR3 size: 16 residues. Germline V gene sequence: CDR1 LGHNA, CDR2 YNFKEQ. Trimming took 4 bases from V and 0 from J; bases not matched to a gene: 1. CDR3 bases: TGTGCCAGCAGCCCGACTAGCGGCTCTGGGGCCAACGTCCTGACTTTC. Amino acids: CASSPTSGSGANVLTF.

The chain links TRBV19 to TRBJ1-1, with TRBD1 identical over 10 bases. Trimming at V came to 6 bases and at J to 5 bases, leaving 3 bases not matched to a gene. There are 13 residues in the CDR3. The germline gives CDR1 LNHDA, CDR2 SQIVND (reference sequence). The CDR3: CASRRDRGTEAFF. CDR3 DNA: TGTGCCAGTAGAAGGGACAGGGGAACTGAAGCTTTCTTT.

This CDR3 reads CASSLVSGGADTQYF. Here the CDR3 DNA reads TGTGCCAGCAGCTTAGTGTCGGGAGGGGCAGATACGCAGTATTTT. This chain uses TRBV11-3 with TRBJ2-3, with 8 bases that match TRBD2. The V gene's germline CDR1 is SGHNT and CDR2 YENEEA. J was trimmed by 4 bases and V by 1 base; bases with no gene match: 4. The CDR3 sequence is 15 residues long.

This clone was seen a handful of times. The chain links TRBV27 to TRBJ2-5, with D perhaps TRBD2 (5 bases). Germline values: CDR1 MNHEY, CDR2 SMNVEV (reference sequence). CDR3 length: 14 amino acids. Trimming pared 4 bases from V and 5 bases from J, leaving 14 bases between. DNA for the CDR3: TGTGCCAGCAGTTCCAGTTTGAGAGGGGAGACCCAGTACTTC. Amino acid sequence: CASSSSLRGETQYF.

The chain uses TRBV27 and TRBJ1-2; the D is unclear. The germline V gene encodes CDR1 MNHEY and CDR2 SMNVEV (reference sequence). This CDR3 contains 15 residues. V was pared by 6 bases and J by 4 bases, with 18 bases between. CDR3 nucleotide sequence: TGTGCCAGCAGCCTTAGTAGGCGGCGGGGCTATGGCTACACCTTC. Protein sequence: CASSLSRRRGYGYTF.

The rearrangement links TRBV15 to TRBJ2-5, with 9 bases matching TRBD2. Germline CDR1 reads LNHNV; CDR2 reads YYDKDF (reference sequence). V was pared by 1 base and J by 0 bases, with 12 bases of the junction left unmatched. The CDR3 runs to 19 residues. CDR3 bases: TGTGCCACCAGCAGAGTTAGGGTAGCGGGAGCGATGTACCAAGAGACCCAGTACTTC. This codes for CATSRVRVAGAMYQETQYF.

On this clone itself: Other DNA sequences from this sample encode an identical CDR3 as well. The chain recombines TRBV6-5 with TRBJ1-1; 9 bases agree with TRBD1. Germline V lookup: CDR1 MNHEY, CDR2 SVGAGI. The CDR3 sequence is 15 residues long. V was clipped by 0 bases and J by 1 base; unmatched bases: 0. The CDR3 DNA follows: TGTGCCAGCAGTTACTCGGGACAGGGGAACACTGAAGCTTTCTTT. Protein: CASSYSGQGNTEAFF.

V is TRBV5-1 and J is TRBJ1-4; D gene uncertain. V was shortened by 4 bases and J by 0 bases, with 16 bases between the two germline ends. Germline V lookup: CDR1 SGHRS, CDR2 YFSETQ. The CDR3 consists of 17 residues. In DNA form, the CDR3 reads TGCGCCAGCAGCCTATCGGCCTTCCTAGCAACTAATGAAAAACTGTTTTTT. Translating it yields CASSLSAFLATNEKLFF. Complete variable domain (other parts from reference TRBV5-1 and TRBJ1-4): KAGVTQTPRYLIKTRGQQVTLSCSPISGHRSVSWYQQTPGQGLQFLFEYFSETQRNKGNFPGRFSGRQFSNSRSEMNVSTLELGDSALYLCASSLSAFLATNEKLFFGSGTQLSVL.

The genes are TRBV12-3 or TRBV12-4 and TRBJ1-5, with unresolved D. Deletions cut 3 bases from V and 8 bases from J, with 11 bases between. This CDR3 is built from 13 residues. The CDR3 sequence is CASSFVLPEPQHF. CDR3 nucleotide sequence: TGTGCCAGCAGTTTCGTCCTCCCGGAGCCCCAGCATTTT.

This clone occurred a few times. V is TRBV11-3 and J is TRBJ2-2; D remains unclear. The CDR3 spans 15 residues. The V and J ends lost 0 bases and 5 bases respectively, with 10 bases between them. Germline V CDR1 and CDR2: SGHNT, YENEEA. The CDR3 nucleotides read TGTGCCAGCAGCTTAGATTTATCGGGTACCGGGGAGCTGTTTTTT. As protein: CASSLDLSGTGELFF.

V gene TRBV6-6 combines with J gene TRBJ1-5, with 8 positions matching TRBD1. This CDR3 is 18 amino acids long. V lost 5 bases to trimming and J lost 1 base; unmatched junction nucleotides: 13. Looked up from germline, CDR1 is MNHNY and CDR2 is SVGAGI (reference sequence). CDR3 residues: CASSLTDRAGWSNQPQHF. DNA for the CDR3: TGTGCCAGCAGTCTTACGGACAGGGCCGGTTGGAGCAATCAGCCCCAGCATTTT.